Sequencing of this TCR beta chain was carried out in a study of blood T cells in healthy people across ages. With a J-beta primer mix and a sample-barcoded 5' primer, a second PCR ran about 7 to 12 cycles. TCRdb independently ran MiXCR on the 5' RACE reads; one entry per CDR3 protein. The repertoire holds over 750,000 distinct CDR3 sequences, around 25% seen once, with 9.4% in the top ten. As to this clonotype: The CDR3 does not end in the conserved phenylalanine or tryptophan, so this is likely a read error.

CDR1 and CDR2 (germline): MDHEN, SYDVKM. CDR3 size: 15 residues. The same sample was also used in a study of T cells of mothers and their children.

The sequencing sample was made of blood. This chain uses TRBV28 with TRBJ1-2; 9 positions agree with TRBD1. The clonotype originates from a boy aged 10-17 years in good health. CDR3 sequence: CARSLTGGGVVGYTL. The CDR3 bases are TGTGCCAGGAGTTTAACAGGGGGCGGGGTTGTCGGCTACACCCTC.